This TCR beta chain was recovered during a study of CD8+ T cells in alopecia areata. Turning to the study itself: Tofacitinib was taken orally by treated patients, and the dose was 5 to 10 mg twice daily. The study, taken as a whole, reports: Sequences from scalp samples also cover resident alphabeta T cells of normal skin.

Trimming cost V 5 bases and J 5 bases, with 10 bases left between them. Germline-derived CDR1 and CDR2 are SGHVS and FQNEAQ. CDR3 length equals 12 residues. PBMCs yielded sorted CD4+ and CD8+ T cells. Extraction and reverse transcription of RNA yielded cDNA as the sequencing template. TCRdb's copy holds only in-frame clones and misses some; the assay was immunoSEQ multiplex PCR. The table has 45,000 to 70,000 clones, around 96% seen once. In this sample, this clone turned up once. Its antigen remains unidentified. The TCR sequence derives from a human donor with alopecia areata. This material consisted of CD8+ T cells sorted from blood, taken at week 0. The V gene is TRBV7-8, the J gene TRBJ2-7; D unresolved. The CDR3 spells CASSLSVDEQYF. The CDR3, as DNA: TGTGCCAGCAGCCTCTCAGTGGACGAGCAGTACTTC.